Presented here are 8 T cell receptor beta chains from one specimen sequenced in a study of shared clonotypes between healthy human individuals. TCRdb's table, derived via immunoSEQ multiplex PCR, lists solely in-frame clones and lacks some. The data contain 1.6 million or so clones, 96% of them seen just once; the ten biggest clones take up approximately 1.1%. Source material: naive CD4+ T cells sorted from blood. The subset is: CD45RA+ positively selected. The receptors come from a man under 40 in good health.

The gene calls are TRBV7-3 and TRBJ2-1; D possibly matches TRBD1 or TRBD2 (5 bases each). V lost 5 bases to trimming and J lost 1 base, with 12 bases between them. The CDR3 is 15 amino acids. Looked up from germline, CDR1 is SGHTA and CDR2 is FQGTGA. The CDR3 sequence is CASSHGTGSYNEQFF. The DNA for the CDR3 is TGTGCCAGCAGCCATGGGACCGGATCCTACAATGAGCAGTTCTTC.

The CDR3 is CASSFPRTGGGQPQHF. CDR3 coding DNA: TGTGCCAGCAGTTTTCCCAGGACAGGGGGCGGTCAGCCCCAGCATTTT. The chain is built from TRBV28 and TRBJ1-5; 11 bases match TRBD1. V dropped 3 bases and J dropped 6; count of bases not matched to a gene: 7. Looked up from germline, CDR1 is MDHEN and CDR2 is SYDVKM. The length of the CDR3 is 16 residues.

V gene TRBV7-3 combines with J gene TRBJ2-2, with unresolved D. Trimming left V 7 bases short and J 5 bases short, with 17 bases between. Germline CDR1 is SGHTA and CDR2 is FQGTGA. CDR3 size: 15 residues. The CDR3 loop reads CASTLPLSSTGELFF. In DNA, the CDR3 is TGTGCCAGCACCCTCCCCTTAAGCTCGACCGGGGAGCTGTTTTTT.

The chain joins TRBV29-1 to TRBJ2-7, with D maybe TRBD2 (6 bases). Trimming took off 6 bases at V and 0 bases at J, with 18 bases between the two ends. In germline, CDR1 is SQVTM, CDR2 ANQGSEA. CDR3 length equals 15 residues. CDR3 loop: CSVERLVFGSYEQYF. The CDR3 DNA reads as TGCAGCGTCGAAAGACTAGTTTTTGGCTCCTACGAGCAGTACTTC.

This chain links TRBV15 with TRBJ1-1, with a weak D call TRBD1 (6 bases). Germline V gene sequence: CDR1 LNHNV, CDR2 YYDKDF (reference sequence). The CDR3 has 15 residues. V lost 5 bases to trimming and J lost 0 bases, with 13 bases between them. The CDR3 nucleotides are TGTGCCACCAGCTACAGGGTCTTCATGAACACTGAAGCTTTCTTT. It codes for CATSYRVFMNTEAFF.

The genes are TRBV5-4 and TRBJ2-1; 13 positions match TRBD2. CDR3 length: 17 residues. V was pared by 5 bases and J by 2 bases, with 7 bases of the junction left unmatched. Germline lookup yields CDR1 SGHNT and CDR2 YYREEE (reference sequence). CDR3 region: CASRPGLAGRAYNEQFF. The DNA of the CDR3 is TGTGCCAGCAGACCGGGACTAGCGGGAAGGGCCTACAATGAGCAGTTCTTC.

V usage is TRBV28 and J usage is TRBJ2-7; 10 positions match TRBD1. CDR3 length equals 13 residues. Germline V CDR1 and CDR2: MDHEN, SYDVKM. With V trimmed by 8 bases and J by 6 bases, 7 bases remained unmatched. The CDR3 DNA is TGTGCCAGCTGGCGGACAGGGGGGCGCGAGCAGTACTTC. Translating gives CASWRTGGREQYF.

This clone has only one observation. V usage is TRBV28 and J usage is TRBJ2-1, with 8 positions matching TRBD2. Germline-derived CDR1 and CDR2 are MDHEN and SYDVKM. The V segment lost 5 bases and the J segment 4 bases; nucleotides outside the gene matches: 7. This CDR3 has 15 residues. The CDR3 protein is CASSPTSGSYNEQFF. CDR3 nucleotide sequence: TGTGCCAGCAGTCCAACTAGCGGCTCATACAATGAGCAGTTCTTC.